Shown below are 21 T cell receptor beta chains from a single sample sequenced in a study of blood T cell repertoires in COVID-19. The protocol was immunoSEQ multiplex PCR, while the TCRdb copy is restricted to in-frame clones and leaves out a portion. This sample has around 370,000 clones, with around nine tenths found just once. Sequenced input: peripheral blood. Receptor source: a woman aged 18-29 years who had recovered from COVID-19.

This chain's CDR3 is CASSPSWGGHGDTQYF. DNA for the CDR3: TGTGCCAGCAGCCCCAGTTGGGGGGGGCATGGAGATACGCAGTATTTT. The chain has TRBV3-1 (or the pseudogene TRBV3-2) and TRBJ2-3; perhaps TRBD2 as D (7 bases). There are 16 residues in the CDR3. CDR1 is LGHDT, CDR2 YNNKEL, per germline (reference sequence). V was clipped by 4 bases and J by 5 bases, with 19 bases between them.

The gene calls are TRBV7-2 and TRBJ2-1; TRBD2 aligns across 9 bases. V gave up 1 base and J gave up 7 bases; unmatched junction bases: 14. The CDR3 runs 18 residues. Germline CDR1 SGHTA, CDR2 FQGNSA. The CDR3 nucleotides read TGTGCCAGCAGCTTAGATCCTAGCGGGATCCTAGTGGGGAATGAGCAGTTCTTC. Translated, it gives CASSLDPSGILVGNEQFF.

This clone was picked up one time. The chain links TRBV2 to TRBJ1-2; 9 positions agree with TRBD1. Germline V gene lookup returns CDR1 SNHLY and CDR2 FYNNEI. The CDR3 runs 13 residues. V was pared by 5 bases and J by 4 bases, with 2 bases of the junction left unmatched. The CDR3 sequence: CASSPTGGYGYTF. In nucleotides, the CDR3 is TGTGCCAGCAGTCCGACAGGGGGCTATGGCTACACCTTC. Complete variable domain (other parts from reference TRBV2 and TRBJ1-2): EPEVTQTPSHQVTQMGQEVILRCVPISNHLYFYWYRQILGQKVEFLVSFYNNEISEKSEIFDDQFSVERPDGSNFTLKIRSTKLEDSAMYFCASSPTGGYGYTFGSGTRLTVV.

The gene calls are TRBV11-2 and TRBJ1-4, with a tentative D call TRBD1 (6 bases). This CDR3 spans 15 amino acids. The V end lost 1 base, the J end lost 5 bases, and 11 bases lay between the germline ends. CDR1 and CDR2 (germline): SGHAT, FQNNGV. This chain's CDR3 is CASSLGQAGNEKLFF. The CDR3 DNA reads TGTGCCAGCAGCTTAGGACAGGCTGGAAATGAAAAACTGTTTTTT.

This chain joins TRBV7-9 and TRBJ2-5, with TRBD2 matching 16 bases. V dropped 3 bases and J dropped 1; count of bases not matched to a gene: 2. The CDR3 spans 17 residues. CDR1 and CDR2 (germline): SEHNR, FQNEAQ (reference sequence). The CDR3 region has the DNA TGTGCCAGCAGCTTGGGACTAGCGGGAGGGGGCCAAGAGACCCAGTACTTC. Its protein is CASSLGLAGGGQETQYF.

In DNA, the CDR3 is TGCGCCAGCAGTGAGTCGATCGGCGGAAGAGCTGAAGCTTTCTTT. Amino acid sequence: CASSESIGGRAEAFF. The chain carries TRBV10-1 and TRBJ1-1; D uncertain. Between the trimmed V and J ends, which lost 0 bases and 6 bases, there was a span of 14 bases. Germline assignment: CDR1 WNHNN and CDR2 SYGVQD (reference sequence). This CDR3 contains 15 residues.

This rearrangement joins TRBV29-1 to TRBJ2-1; the match to TRBD1 covers 8 bases. This CDR3 has 14 residues. Germline V gives CDR1 SQVTM, CDR2 ANQGSEA. The V gene end was trimmed by 3 bases and the J gene end by 3 bases; junction bases not matched to a gene: 4. In DNA form, the CDR3 reads TGCAGCGTTGACAGGACAGGGCGCTACAATGAGCAGTTCTTC. Amino acids: CSVDRTGRYNEQFF.

The rearrangement joins TRBV3-1 (or the pseudogene TRBV3-2) to TRBJ2-5; 8 bases map to TRBD2. The CDR3 runs to 15 residues. Germline V gene data show CDR1 as LGHDT and CDR2 as YNNKEL (reference sequence). V dropped 3 bases and J dropped 5; count of bases not matched to a gene: 8. The CDR3 DNA is TGTGCCAGCAGCCACAGCGGGAGTATGCAGGAGACCCAGTACTTC. It encodes CASSHSGSMQETQYF.

The J gene is TRBJ2-2, the V gene TRBV10-2; weak D call: TRBD2 (6 bases). This CDR3 has 14 residues. Germline CDR1 reads WSHSY; CDR2 reads SAAADI. With 7 bases removed from V and 5 bases from J, the gap between germline ends came to 14 bases. In DNA form, the CDR3 reads TGCGCCAGCAAAGGCGGCGGGGATACCGGGGAGCTGTTTTTT. This translates into CASKGGGDTGELFF.

V is TRBV6-2 or TRBV6-3 and J is TRBJ2-7, with D perhaps matching TRBD2 (5 bases). Trimming removed 6 bases at V and 1 base at J, with 7 bases between. The CDR3 consists of 12 residues. Germline values: CDR1 MNHEY, CDR2 SVGEGT. In nucleotides, the CDR3 is TGTGCCAGCAGCAAGCGGTCCTACGAGCAGTACGTC. Translating it yields CASSKRSYEQYV.

The CDR3 is CATSVGGAAYNEQFF. CDR3 nucleotides: TGTGCCACCAGTGTTGGGGGGGCTGCCTACAATGAGCAGTTCTTC. The genes are TRBV24-1 and TRBJ2-1, with D possibly TRBD2 on 7 matching bases. The CDR3 is 15 residues long. Germline CDR1 reads KGHDR; CDR2 reads SFDVKD. With 5 bases removed from V and 2 bases from J, the gap between germline ends came to 12 bases.

The genes are TRBV7-9 and TRBJ2-2; 7 bases match TRBD1. V dropped 6 bases and J dropped 5; count of bases not matched to a gene: 15. The CDR3 runs 17 residues. Germline lookup yields CDR1 SEHNR and CDR2 FQNEAQ (reference sequence). This chain's CDR3 is CASRPQGSGPQTGELFF. The CDR3 DNA follows: TGTGCCAGCAGGCCACAGGGGAGCGGACCCCAGACCGGGGAGCTGTTTTTT. Full variable domain (remainder filled in from reference TRBV7-9 and TRBJ2-2): DTGVSQNPRHKITKRGQNVTFRCDPISEHNRLYWYRQTLGQGPEFLTYFQNEAQLEKSRLLSDRFSAERPKGSFSTLEIQRTEQGDSAMYLCASRPQGSGPQTGELFFGEGSRLTVL.

The V gene is TRBV30, the J gene TRBJ2-1, with D tentatively TRBD1 (5 bases). Trimming left V 2 bases short and J 7 bases short, with 12 bases between. CDR1 and CDR2 from the germline V gene are GTSNPN and SVGIG (reference sequence). This CDR3 contains 13 residues. CDR3: CAWSPDIQNEQFF. DNA of the CDR3: TGTGCCTGGAGTCCGGACATTCAGAATGAGCAGTTCTTC.

V usage is TRBV9 and J usage is TRBJ2-4, with 9 bases fitting TRBD2. The V segment lost 4 bases and the J segment 6 bases; nucleotides outside the gene matches: 8. Germline V gene data show CDR1 as SGDLS and CDR2 as YYNGEE. The CDR3 covers 15 residues. CDR3 sequence: CASSPQRREGNIQYF. CDR3 DNA sequence: TGTGCCAGCAGCCCCCAGCGGCGGGAGGGAAACATTCAGTACTTC.

The chain uses TRBV11-3 and TRBJ2-3, with a possible D match to TRBD2 (6 bases). The ends were cut back, 5 bases at V and 2 bases at J, with 14 bases in the middle. Germline V gene data show CDR1 as SGHNT and CDR2 as YENEEA. CDR3 size: 15 residues. The CDR3, as DNA: TGTGCCAGCAGCCTCCGACTAGGGGCCACAGATACGCAGTATTTT. It encodes CASSLRLGATDTQYF.

The gene calls are TRBV7-6 and TRBJ2-1; 7 nucleotides agree with TRBD1. Losses at the gene ends were 4 bases for V and 7 bases for J; bases not matched to a gene: 4. The CDR3 length is 13 residues. Germline V lookup: CDR1 SGHVS, CDR2 FNYEAQ. CDR3 sequence reads: CASSSTGTNEQFF. The CDR3 DNA follows: TGTGCCAGCAGCTCGACAGGGACAAATGAGCAGTTCTTC.

This clone has a count of ten or more. This chain connects TRBV11-3 to TRBJ2-1, with 7 bases fitting TRBD2. Germline V CDR1 and CDR2: SGHNT, YENEEA. With 5 bases clipped from V and 4 bases from J, the junction kept 11 bases outside the gene matches. The CDR3 loop spans 16 amino acids. For the CDR3, the DNA is TGTGCCAGCAGCCCTACGGGACCTAGCGGTTACAATGAGCAGTTCTTC. Amino acids: CASSPTGPSGYNEQFF.

The rearrangement links TRBV5-8 to TRBJ2-1, with D tentatively TRBD2 (5 bases). There are 15 residues in the CDR3. Germline CDR1 reads SGHTS; CDR2 reads YDEGEE. Trimming cost V 4 bases and J 3 bases, with 14 bases left between them. This chain's CDR3 is CASSRTGIIYNEQFF. CDR3 nucleotides: TGTGCCAGCAGCCGCACGGGGATAATCTACAATGAGCAGTTCTTC.

This clone came up once. The chain is built from TRBV27 and TRBJ1-2; TRBD1 matches at 9 bases. The CDR3 runs 15 residues. V dropped 3 bases and J dropped 6; count of bases not matched to a gene: 8. CDR1 is MNHEY, CDR2 SMNVEV, per germline (reference sequence). CDR3 loop: CASSFLDRGGHGYTF. CDR3 bases: TGTGCCAGCAGTTTTCTGGACAGGGGAGGCCATGGCTACACCTTC.

The CDR3 region is CASSLRTGWDTGELFF. The CDR3 DNA is TGTGCCAGCAGCCTAAGGACAGGGTGGGACACCGGGGAGCTGTTTTTT. The genes are TRBV25-1 and TRBJ2-2; 8 bases fit TRBD1. The V gene's germline CDR1 is MGHDK and CDR2 SYGVNS. The CDR3 runs to 16 residues. V was clipped by 6 bases and J by 3 bases; unmatched bases: 9.

The chain has TRBV11-2 and TRBJ2-1, with TRBD1 matching over 7 bases. The CDR3 is made up of 13 amino acids. The V segment lost 3 bases and the J segment 4 bases; nucleotides outside the gene matches: 0. The germline gives CDR1 SGHAT, CDR2 FQNNGV. The CDR3 bases are TGTGCCAGCAGCTTGACAGGGTACAATGAGCAGTTCTTC. It codes for CASSLTGYNEQFF.